A single sample gave rise to the 8 T cell receptor beta chains below, sequenced in a study of T cell responses to AZD1222 COVID-19 vaccine. The data were produced by immunoSEQ multiplex PCR, yet TCRdb's version contains in-frame clones alone and is incomplete. The table shows more than 95,000 clones, with about nine tenths occurring only once. The source was peripheral blood, collected on day 0 of AZD1222 vaccination. The source is an adult in good health.

In its sample, this clone was seen once. The genes are TRBV7-9 and TRBJ2-2; no definite D call. The germline CDR1 and CDR2 sequences are SEHNR and FQNEAQ (reference sequence). V was pared by 5 bases and J by 9 bases, with 16 bases between. The CDR3 sequence is 14 residues long. CDR3 sequence: CASSPGTTSRELFF. CDR3 coding DNA: TGTGCCAGCAGCCCAGGAACTACGTCGCGGGAGCTGTTTTTT.

The chain recombines TRBV5-1 with TRBJ1-2, with 8 positions matching TRBD1. CDR3 length: 15 amino acids. V dropped 4 bases and J dropped 5; count of bases not matched to a gene: 10. Per germline, CDR1 SGHRS and CDR2 YFSETQ. The CDR3 protein is CASSQRTGPMYGYTF. The CDR3 coding sequence is TGCGCCAGCAGCCAGAGGACAGGGCCTATGTATGGCTACACCTTC.

For the CDR3, the DNA is TGTGCCAGCAGCTTAGGAGGCGGAGGTTACGAGCAGTACTTC. Protein: CASSLGGGGYEQYF. This chain connects TRBV13 to TRBJ2-7; a weak D match, TRBD2 (5 bases). Germline V gene lookup returns CDR1 PRHDT and CDR2 FYEKMQ (reference sequence). The CDR3 is 14 amino acids. Trimming stripped 0 bases from V and 4 bases from J, with 10 bases between.

The chain links TRBV5-1 to TRBJ2-2, with D perhaps TRBD2 (5 bases). V was cut by 5 bases and J by 0 bases, with 11 bases left in between. The germline CDR1 and CDR2 sequences are SGHRS and YFSETQ. The CDR3 contains 15 residues. DNA for the CDR3: TGCGCCAGCAGATCTAGCATCGCGAACACCGGGGAGCTGTTTTTT. It specifies CASRSSIANTGELFF.

The chain links TRBV10-3 to TRBJ1-1, with a tentative D call TRBD1 (6 bases). This CDR3 region has 14 residues. Trimming pared 6 bases from V and 1 base from J, leaving 12 bases between. Per germline, CDR1 ENHRY and CDR2 SYGVKD. The CDR3 loop reads CAIRRTEPNTEAFF. CDR3 DNA sequence: TGTGCCATCAGGAGGACAGAACCGAACACTGAAGCTTTCTTT.

CDR3 residues: CASRYDRINEQFF. CDR3 DNA: TGTGCCAGCAGATACGATAGGATCAATGAGCAGTTCTTC. V is TRBV6-2 or TRBV6-3 and J is TRBJ2-1; D call uncertain. The CDR3 has 13 residues. CDR1 is MNHEY and CDR2 is SVGEGT in the germline V gene. Trimming removed 6 bases at V and 6 bases at J, with 12 bases between.

The chain joins TRBV28 to TRBJ2-2; D call uncertain. The germline CDR1 and CDR2 sequences are MDHEN and SYDVKM. This CDR3 contains 15 residues. V was clipped by 5 bases and J by 1 base, with 11 bases between them. Here the CDR3 reads CASSPPPGNTGELFF. The CDR3 DNA is TGTGCCAGCAGTCCCCCCCCCGGGAACACCGGGGAGCTGTTTTTT.

The chain's CDR3 is CASSRLAGGELFF. The CDR3 nucleotides read TGTGCCAGCAGTCGACTAGCTGGCGGGGAGCTGTTTTTT. The gene calls are TRBV6-5 and TRBJ2-2, with 7 bases that match TRBD2. The CDR3 runs to 13 residues. Germline CDR1 is MNHEY and CDR2 is SVGAGI. Unmatched junction bases numbered 4, after V lost 5 bases and J lost 7 bases.